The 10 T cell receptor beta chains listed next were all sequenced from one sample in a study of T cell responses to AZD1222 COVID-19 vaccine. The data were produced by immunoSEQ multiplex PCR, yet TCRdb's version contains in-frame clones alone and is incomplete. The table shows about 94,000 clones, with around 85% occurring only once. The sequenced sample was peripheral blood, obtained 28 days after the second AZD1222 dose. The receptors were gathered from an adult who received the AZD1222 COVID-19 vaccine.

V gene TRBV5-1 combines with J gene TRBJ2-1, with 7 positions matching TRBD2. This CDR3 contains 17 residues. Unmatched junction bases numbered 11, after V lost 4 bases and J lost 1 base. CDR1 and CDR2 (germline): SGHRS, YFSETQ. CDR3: CASSEFGGVGSYNEQFF. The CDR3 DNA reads TGCGCCAGCAGCGAGTTTGGGGGGGTTGGTTCCTACAATGAGCAGTTCTTC. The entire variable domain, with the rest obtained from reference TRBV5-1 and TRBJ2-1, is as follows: KAGVTQTPRYLIKTRGQQVTLSCSPISGHRSVSWYQQTPGQGLQFLFEYFSETQRNKGNFPGRFSGRQFSNSRSEMNVSTLELGDSALYLCASSEFGGVGSYNEQFFGPGTRLTVL.

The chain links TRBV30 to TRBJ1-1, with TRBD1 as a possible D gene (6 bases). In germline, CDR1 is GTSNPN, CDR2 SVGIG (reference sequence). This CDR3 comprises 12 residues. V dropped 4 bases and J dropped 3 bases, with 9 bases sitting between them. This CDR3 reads CAWIRGYTEAFF. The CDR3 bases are TGTGCCTGGATCAGGGGATACACTGAAGCTTTCTTT.

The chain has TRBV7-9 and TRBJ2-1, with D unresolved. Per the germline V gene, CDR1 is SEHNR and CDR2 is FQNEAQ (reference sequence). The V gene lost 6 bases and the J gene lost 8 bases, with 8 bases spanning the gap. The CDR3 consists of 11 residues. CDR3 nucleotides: TGTGCCAGCAGGTTACGGGATGAGCAGTTCTTC. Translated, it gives CASRLRDEQFF.

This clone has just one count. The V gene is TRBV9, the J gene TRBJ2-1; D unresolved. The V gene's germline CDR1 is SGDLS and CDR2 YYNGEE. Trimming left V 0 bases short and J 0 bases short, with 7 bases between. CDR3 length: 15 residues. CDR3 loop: CASSVAGNSYNEQFF. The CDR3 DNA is TGTGCCAGCAGCGTAGCTGGGAACTCCTACAATGAGCAGTTCTTC.

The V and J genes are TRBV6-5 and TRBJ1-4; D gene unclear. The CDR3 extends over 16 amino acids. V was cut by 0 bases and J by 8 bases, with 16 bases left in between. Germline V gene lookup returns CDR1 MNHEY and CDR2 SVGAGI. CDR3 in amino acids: CASSYSAGLVGEKLFF. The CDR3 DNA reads TGTGCCAGCAGTTACTCGGCCGGGCTTGTGGGAGAAAAACTGTTTTTT.

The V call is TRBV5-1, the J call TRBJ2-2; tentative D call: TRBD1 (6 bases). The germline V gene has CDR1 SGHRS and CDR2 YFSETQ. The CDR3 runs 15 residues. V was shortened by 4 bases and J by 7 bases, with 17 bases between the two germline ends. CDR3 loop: CASSAQGNENGELFF. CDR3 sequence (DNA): TGCGCCAGCAGCGCTCAGGGGAATGAAAACGGGGAGCTGTTTTTT.

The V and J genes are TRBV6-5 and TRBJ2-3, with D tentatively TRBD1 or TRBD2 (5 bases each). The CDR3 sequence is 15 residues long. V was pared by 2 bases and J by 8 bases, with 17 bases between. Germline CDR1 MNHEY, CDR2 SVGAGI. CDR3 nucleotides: TGTGCCAGCAGTTACAGGGACGGGGCCCGGGGTACGCAGTATTTT. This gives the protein CASSYRDGARGTQYF.

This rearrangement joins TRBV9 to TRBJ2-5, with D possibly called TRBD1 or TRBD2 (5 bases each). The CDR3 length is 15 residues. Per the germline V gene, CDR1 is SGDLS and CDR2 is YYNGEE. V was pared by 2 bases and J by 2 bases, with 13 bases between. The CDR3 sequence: CASSVEKGPQETQYF. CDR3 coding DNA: TGTGCCAGCAGCGTCGAAAAGGGACCGCAAGAGACCCAGTACTTC.

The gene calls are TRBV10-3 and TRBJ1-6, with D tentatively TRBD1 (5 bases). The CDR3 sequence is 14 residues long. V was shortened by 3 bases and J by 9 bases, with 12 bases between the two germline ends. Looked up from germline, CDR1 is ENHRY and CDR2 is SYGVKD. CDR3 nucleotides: TGTGCCATCAGTGACAGGGCTGAGAGTTCACCCCTCCACTTT. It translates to CAISDRAESSPLHF.

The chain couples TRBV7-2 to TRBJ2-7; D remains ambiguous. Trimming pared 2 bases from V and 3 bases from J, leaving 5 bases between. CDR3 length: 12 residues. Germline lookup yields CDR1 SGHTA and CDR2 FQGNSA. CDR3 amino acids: CASSLIYYEQYF. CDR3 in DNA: TGTGCCAGCAGCTTAATATACTACGAGCAGTACTTC.